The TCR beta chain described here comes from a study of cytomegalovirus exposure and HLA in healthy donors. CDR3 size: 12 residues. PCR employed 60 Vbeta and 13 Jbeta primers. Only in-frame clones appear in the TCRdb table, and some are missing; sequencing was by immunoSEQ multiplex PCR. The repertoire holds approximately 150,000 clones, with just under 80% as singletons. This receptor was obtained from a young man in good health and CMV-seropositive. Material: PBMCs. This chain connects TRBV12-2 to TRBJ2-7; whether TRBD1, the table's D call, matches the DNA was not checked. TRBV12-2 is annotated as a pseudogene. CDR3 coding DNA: TGTGCAAGTCACAGGGGCGGAGACGAGCAGTACTTC. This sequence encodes CASHRGGDEQYF.